This paragraph covers one TCR beta chain sequence. What it binds is unknown. The entry originates in a study of cytomegalovirus exposure and HLA in healthy donors. Study-level information: HLA-typed donors were the source of approximately 88 million unique TCRs, which an early data release held. General study points: Further analysis was carried out later, and it showed several of the most significant clusters appearing linked to common viral pathogens.

The CDR3 has 12 amino acids. V was cut by 5 bases and J by 5 bases, with 9 bases left in between. Per the germline V gene, CDR1 is MNHEY and CDR2 is SMNVEV (reference sequence). PCR used 60 Vbeta primers and 13 Jbeta primers. Sequencing was performed with immunoSEQ multiplex PCR; in TCRdb, only in-frame clones are kept and a portion is missing. The data show roughly 190,000 clones, and the top ten clones hold 0.65% to 0.9%. The sequence was obtained from a young woman in good health and CMV-seropositive. The sample taken for sequencing was PBMCs. This chain links TRBV27 with TRBJ1-2, with D maybe TRBD1 (6 bases). The CDR3 is CASSPRGYGYTF. In nucleotides, the CDR3 is TGTGCCAGCAGTCCCAGGGGTTATGGCTACACCTTC.